This record covers a single T cell receptor beta chain. Its antigen remains unknown. Sequencing of TCR beta covered CD8+ and CD4+ T cells obtained from blood. While CD8+ and CD4+ T cells were isolated negatively, TEMRA cells were enriched by FACS. The data are from a study of CD8 T cells in Susac syndrome. Study results and limitations: Regarding the TCR sequencing and HLA analysis, the study admitted that a relatively small number of individuals were involved.

V lost 2 bases to trimming and J lost 6 bases, with 13 bases between them. Germline CDR1 reads MNHEY; CDR2 reads SVGAGI. CDR3 length: 14 amino acids. When the RNA was reverse transcribed, random hexamers were used with an input of 0.5 to 1 ug. The authors amplified TCR beta CDR3 across 54 Vbeta and 13 Jbeta using immunoSEQ multiplex PCR. A single record per CDR3 protein comes from TCRdb applying MiXCR to the immunoSEQ multiplex PCR reads. The sample contains 250,000 to 350,000 distinct CDR3 sequences, about 90% of which appear only once. The rearrangement uses TRBV6-5 and TRBJ1-1; TRBD1 is a possible D gene (5 bases). Sequencing used CD4+ T cells from PBMCs. The sequence was obtained from a human donor with multiple sclerosis. The CDR3 protein is CASSYNGGKAEAFF. DNA for the CDR3: TGTGCCAGCAGTTACAATGGGGGGAAGGCTGAAGCTTTCTTT.